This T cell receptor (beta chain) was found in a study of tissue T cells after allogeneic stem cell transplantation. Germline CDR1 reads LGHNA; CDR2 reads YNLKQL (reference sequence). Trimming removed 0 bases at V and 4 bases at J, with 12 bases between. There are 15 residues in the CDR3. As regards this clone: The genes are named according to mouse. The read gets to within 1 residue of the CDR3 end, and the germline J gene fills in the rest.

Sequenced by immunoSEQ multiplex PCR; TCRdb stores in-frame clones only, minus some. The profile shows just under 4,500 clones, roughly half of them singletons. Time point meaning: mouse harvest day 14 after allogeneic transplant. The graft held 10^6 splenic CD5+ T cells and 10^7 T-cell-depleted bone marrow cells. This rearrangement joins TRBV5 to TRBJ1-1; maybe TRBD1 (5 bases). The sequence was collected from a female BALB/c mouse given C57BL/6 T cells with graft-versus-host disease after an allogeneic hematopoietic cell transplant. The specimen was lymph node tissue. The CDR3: CASSQEQGAGTEVFF. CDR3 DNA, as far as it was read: TGTGCCAGCAGCCAAGAGCAGGGAGCGGGCACAGAAGTCTTC.